The clone carrying this T cell receptor beta chain was seen only once. J gave up 0 bases and V 1 base, and 4 bases lay outside the gene matches. Germline V gene lookup returns CDR1 SGHRS and CDR2 YFSETQ. This CDR3 is built from 15 residues. The record originates from a study of chemoradiotherapy in HPV16-positive cancers. Repeated repertoire sampling spanned the course of chemoradiotherapy. Produced via immunoSEQ multiplex PCR; TCRdb's table is partial and in-frame only. This table has over 10,000 clones, 70% to 80% appearing once. The clonotype was recovered from a human donor with HPV-associated anogenital cancer. The chain uses TRBV5-1 and TRBJ2-7, with 7 positions matching TRBD1. Sample collection occurred from a patient who underwent chemoradiotherapy. CDR3 amino acids: CASSLSAGGSYEQYF. The CDR3 nucleotides read TGCGCCAGCAGCTTGTCGGCAGGGGGCTCCTACGAGCAGTACTTC.